One T cell receptor (beta chain) is described in this entry. Its antigen is not known. Documented time point: newly diagnosed GD, antithyroid drugs for less than 3 months. The TCR library was made from RNA that had been extracted from PBMCs in TRIzol. An endocrinology department in Xi'an, China, recruited the patients. The sample belongs to a study of regulatory T cells in long-lasting Graves disease. With iRepertoire HTBI primers and Arm-PCR of CDR3 regions, TCR beta libraries were built. TCRdb passed the multiplex PCR reads through MiXCR, listing each CDR3 protein once. The sample lists about 440,000 distinct CDR3 sequences; 15% to 20% were seen once. Germline loops: CDR1 DFQATT, CDR2 SNEGSKA (reference sequence). With 6 bases clipped from V and 10 bases from J, the junction kept 5 bases outside the gene matches. CDR3 size: 10 residues. General study results and limits: Accuracy was possibly reduced by small sample size.

This same sample was also taken into another study, of T cells in Graves' hyperthyroidism and ophthalmopathy. As that report states: A first-round RT-PCR of the TCR CDR3 used the HTBI primer set. A model built on 13 V-J features separated ophthalmopathy from stable hyperthyroidism.

J is TRBJ1-1 and V is TRBV20-1; 7 nucleotides align to TRBD1. The material sequenced was peripheral blood mononuclear cells (PBMCs), taken at new diagnosis, from a patient treated with antithyroid drugs. This clonotype was obtained from a woman aged 25 to 39 with Graves disease. The CDR3 spells CSARGGGAFF. In nucleotides, the CDR3 is TGCAGTGCCAGGGGGGGGGGAGCTTTCTTT.